A selection of T cell receptor beta chains follows, all from one sample in a study of blood T cell repertoires in COVID-19. The assay was immunoSEQ multiplex PCR, and TCRdb's table has in-frame clones only and misses some. The sample shows 310,000 or so clones, around 85% of them seen only once. The material sequenced was PBMCs or T cells enriched from blood (not recorded which). The receptors come from a woman in her 40s who had recovered from COVID-19. Each CDR3 is given with its conserved first and last residue. Fields, in order: V gene, CDR3 length, J gene, D gene, clone size, CDR3 protein, CDR3 DNA. The D gene is left open where the match is weak. Size tells how often a clone was seen (once, few, many) or the class of an expanded clone, and some rows leave it out.

V: TRBV6-5
length: 14
J: TRBJ1-2
D: TRBD1
size: once
CDR3: CASRYTRTGNGYTF
DNA: TGTGCCAGCAGATATACCCGGACAGGGAATGGCTACACCTTC

V: TRBV28
length: 18
J: TRBJ2-5
D: TRBD2
size: NA
CDR3: CASSPGGLAGGPGETQYF
DNA: TGTGCCAGCAGTCCGGGGGGACTAGCGGGAGGGCCTGGAGAGACCCAGTACTTC

V: TRBV10-2
length: 14
J: TRBJ1-1
D: NA
size: NA
CDR3: CASSERGFGTEAFF
DNA: TGCGCCAGCAGTGAGCGGGGGTTTGGCACTGAAGCTTTCTTT

V: TRBV28
length: 14
J: TRBJ2-6
D: NA
size: NA
CDR3: CASSTSSGANVLTF
DNA: TGTGCCAGCAGTACTAGTTCTGGGGCCAACGTCCTGACTTTC

V: TRBV12-5
length: 13
J: TRBJ2-5
D: NA
size: NA
CDR3: CASGLDSQETQYF
DNA: TGTGCTAGTGGTTTGGACAGCCAAGAGACCCAGTACTTC

V: TRBV9
length: 15
J: TRBJ1-4
D: NA
size: NA
CDR3: CASNTIRGWGEKLFF
DNA: TGTGCCAGCAACACAATTCGAGGGTGGGGTGAAAAACTGTTTTTT

V: TRBV18
length: 11
J: TRBJ2-2
D: NA
size: few
CDR3: CASSRGGELFF
DNA: TGTGCCAGCTCGAGAGGCGGGGAGCTGTTTTTT

V: TRBV19
length: 16
J: TRBJ2-2
D: TRBD2
size: NA
CDR3: CASSSLRAGGTGELFF
DNA: TGTGCCAGTAGTAGCCTACGAGCGGGAGGCACCGGGGAGCTGTTTTTT

V: TRBV7-6
length: 14
J: TRBJ2-3
D: TRBD1
size: once
CDR3: CASSPGTGGDTQYF
DNA: TGTGCCAGCAGCCCCGGGACAGGGGGAGATACGCAGTATTTT

V: TRBV7-2
length: 15
J: TRBJ2-7
D: TRBD2
size: NA
CDR3: CASSLASSGRYEQYF
DNA: TGTGCCAGCAGCTTAGCTTCTAGCGGGAGGTACGAGCAGTACTTC

V: TRBV13
length: 16
J: TRBJ2-7
D: TRBD2
size: NA
CDR3: CASSLRLGGGSYEQYF
DNA: TGTGCCAGCAGCCTACGCCTCGGCGGGGGGTCCTACGAGCAGTACTTC

V: TRBV28
length: 16
J: TRBJ2-3
D: TRBD1
size: NA
CDR3: CASSSRTGGGTDTQYF
DNA: TGTGCCAGCAGTTCAAGGACAGGGGGCGGCACAGATACGCAGTATTTT

V: TRBV14
length: 14
J: TRBJ2-1
D: NA
size: NA
CDR3: CASSQEDFLDEQFF
DNA: TGTGCCAGCAGCCAAGAGGACTTCTTAGATGAGCAGTTCTTC

V: TRBV28
length: 13
J: TRBJ2-7
D: NA
size: NA
CDR3: CASESGVSYEQYF
DNA: TGTGCCAGTGAATCGGGGGTCTCATACGAGCAGTACTTC

V: TRBV11-2
length: 14
J: TRBJ1-2
D: TRBD1
size: NA
CDR3: CASSLVGTGNGYTF
DNA: TGTGCCAGCAGCTTAGTCGGGACAGGGAATGGCTACACCTTC

V: TRBV29-1
length: 11
J: TRBJ1-1
D: NA
size: once
CDR3: CSVDTNTEAFF
DNA: TGCAGCGTCGACACCAACACTGAAGCTTTCTTT

V: TRBV18
length: 13
J: TRBJ2-5
D: TRBD1
size: NA
CDR3: CASLGQIQETQYF
DNA: TGTGCCAGTCTGGGACAGATCCAAGAGACCCAGTACTTC

V: TRBV7-2
length: 15
J: TRBJ2-7
D: NA
size: NA
CDR3: CASSTRGGASYEQYF
DNA: TGTGCCAGCAGCACCCGTGGGGGCGCTTCCTACGAGCAGTACTTC

V: TRBV3-1/TRBV3-2
length: 15
J: TRBJ2-5
D: TRBD1
size: NA
CDR3: CASSQVGTGEETQYF
DNA: TGTGCCAGCAGCCAAGTGGGGACAGGGGAAGAGACCCAGTACTTC

V: TRBV9
length: 16
J: TRBJ2-1
D: TRBD2
size: NA
CDR3: CASSGKPGTSASEQFF
DNA: TGTGCCAGCAGCGGAAAGCCCGGGACTAGCGCGAGTGAGCAGTTCTTC

V: TRBV5-6
length: 13
J: TRBJ1-2
D: NA
size: NA
CDR3: CASSPDRNYGYTF
DNA: TGTGCCAGCAGCCCCGACAGGAACTATGGCTACACCTTC

V: TRBV25-1
length: 11
J: TRBJ2-7
D: NA
size: NA
CDR3: CASRRGYEQYF
DNA: TGTGCCAGCCGCAGGGGTTACGAGCAGTACTTC

V: TRBV30
length: 13
J: TRBJ2-7
D: TRBD1
size: NA
CDR3: CAWRETGVGEQYF
DNA: TGTGCCTGGAGGGAGACAGGGGTTGGCGAGCAGTACTTC

V: TRBV28
length: 13
J: TRBJ1-4
D: TRBD1
size: NA
CDR3: CASLGQGGEKLFF
DNA: TGTGCCAGCCTGGGACAGGGTGGTGAAAAACTGTTTTTT

V: TRBV2
length: 13
J: TRBJ2-5
D: TRBD1
size: NA
CDR3: CASSGTGEETQYF
DNA: TGTGCCAGCAGTGGGACAGGGGAAGAGACCCAGTACTTC

V: TRBV27
length: 15
J: TRBJ2-7
D: NA
size: NA
CDR3: CASSSTGSHSYEQYF
DNA: TGTGCCAGCAGTTCCACAGGGTCCCACTCCTACGAGCAGTACTTC

V: TRBV7-2
length: 13
J: TRBJ2-7
D: NA
size: NA
CDR3: CASSLAASYEQYF
DNA: TGTGCCAGCAGCTTAGCAGCTTCCTACGAGCAGTACTTC

V: TRBV30
length: 15
J: TRBJ1-3
D: TRBD1
size: NA
CDR3: CAWSVPGTGNLPIYF
DNA: TGTGCCTGGAGTGTACCCGGGACAGGGAACCTCCCCATATATTTT

V: TRBV20-1
length: 14
J: TRBJ2-2
D: NA
size: few
CDR3: CSASGRRNTGELFF
DNA: TGCAGTGCTAGTGGACGGAGAAACACCGGGGAGCTGTTTTTT

V: TRBV7-2
length: 14
J: TRBJ2-2
D: NA
size: few
CDR3: CASSLGSASGELFF
DNA: TGTGCCAGCAGCTTAGGTAGCGCTTCCGGGGAGCTGTTTTTT

V: TRBV19
length: 13
J: TRBJ1-5
D: TRBD1
size: NA
CDR3: CASSRDRGEPQHF
DNA: TGTGCCAGTTCCCGGGACAGGGGGGAGCCCCAGCATTTT

V: TRBV11-3
length: 13
J: TRBJ2-1
D: NA
size: few
CDR3: CASSSAGDNEQFF
DNA: TGTGCCAGCAGCTCAGCAGGGGACAATGAGCAGTTCTTC

V: TRBV18
length: 17
J: TRBJ1-5
D: TRBD1
size: NA
CDR3: CASSPLPGQGANQPQHF
DNA: TGTGCCAGCTCACCACTCCCGGGACAGGGGGCCAATCAGCCCCAGCATTTT

V: TRBV15
length: 18
J: TRBJ2-4
D: TRBD2
size: NA
CDR3: CATSRRLAGGLAKNIQYF
DNA: TGTGCCACCAGCAGAAGACTAGCGGGAGGGTTAGCCAAAAACATTCAGTACTTC

V: TRBV27
length: 13
J: TRBJ1-5
D: NA
size: NA
CDR3: CASSETGRQPQHF
DNA: TGTGCCAGCAGTGAAACAGGGCGTCAGCCCCAGCATTTT

V: TRBV20-1
length: 14
J: TRBJ2-7
D: NA
size: NA
CDR3: CSASGGPITYEQYF
DNA: TGCAGTGCTAGTGGAGGGCCGATAACCTACGAGCAGTACTTC

V: TRBV28
length: 15
J: TRBJ2-2
D: TRBD1
size: NA
CDR3: CASRPQGALTGELFF
DNA: TGTGCCAGCAGACCCCAGGGGGCGTTAACCGGGGAGCTGTTTTTT

V: TRBV4-3
length: 18
J: TRBJ2-3
D: TRBD2
size: once
CDR3: CASSQGGALGLVSDTQYF
DNA: TGCGCCAGCAGCCAAGGAGGGGCCTTGGGACTAGTTTCAGATACGCAGTATTTT

V: TRBV20-1
length: 11
J: TRBJ2-7
D: NA
size: NA
CDR3: CSASSPREQYF
DNA: TGCAGTGCTAGTTCCCCTCGCGAGCAGTACTTC

V: TRBV12-3/TRBV12-4
length: 13
J: TRBJ2-7
D: NA
size: NA
CDR3: CASSSDFRGEQYF
DNA: TGTGCCAGCAGTTCGGACTTCAGGGGCGAGCAGTACTTC

V: TRBV15
length: 15
J: TRBJ1-4
D: TRBD1
size: NA
CDR3: CATSSGGTGNEKLFF
DNA: TGTGCCACCAGCAGCGGTGGGACAGGCAATGAAAAACTGTTTTTT

V: TRBV18
length: 14
J: TRBJ2-7
D: NA
size: NA
CDR3: CASSPPGPLYEQYF
DNA: TGTGCCAGCTCACCACCGGGGCCGCTTTACGAGCAGTACTTC

V: TRBV11-2
length: 16
J: TRBJ1-3
D: NA
size: once
CDR3: CASSNDRLTSGNTIYF
DNA: TGTGCCAGCAGTAACGACAGGCTCACCTCTGGAAACACCATATATTTT

V: TRBV6-6
length: 15
J: TRBJ1-2
D: TRBD1
size: NA
CDR3: CASSPPGQGDYGYTF
DNA: TGTGCCAGCAGTCCCCCGGGACAGGGCGACTATGGCTACACCTTC

V: TRBV5-1
length: 16
J: TRBJ1-2
D: NA
size: NA
CDR3: CASSLAGVRDGYGYTF
DNA: TGCGCCAGCAGCTTGGCCGGAGTCCGGGATGGCTATGGCTACACCTTC

V: TRBV18
length: 12
J: TRBJ2-1
D: NA
size: few
CDR3: CASSPRQGQQFF
DNA: TGTGCCAGCTCACCACGGCAGGGGCAACAGTTCTTC

V: TRBV27
length: 16
J: TRBJ2-3
D: TRBD1
size: NA
CDR3: CAKIRCRRGHVDTQYF
DNA: TGTGCCAAAATACGGTGTAGAAGGGGGCACGTAGATACGCAGTATTTT

V: TRBV6-5
length: 14
J: TRBJ1-2
D: NA
size: NA
CDR3: CASSYSRWDYGYTF
DNA: TGTGCCAGCAGTTACTCGAGGTGGGACTATGGCTACACCTTC

V: TRBV5-6
length: 14
J: TRBJ2-3
D: NA
size: once
CDR3: CASSLIQFTDTQYF
DNA: TGTGCCAGCAGCTTGATTCAATTCACAGATACGCAGTATTTT

V: TRBV5-1
length: 14
J: TRBJ2-2
D: TRBD2
size: NA
CDR3: CASSLPTSGGGLFF
DNA: TGCGCCAGCAGCCTCCCCACTAGCGGTGGGGGGCTGTTTTTT

V: TRBV30
length: 12
J: TRBJ1-3
D: NA
size: NA
CDR3: CARWGGGNTIYF
DNA: TGTGCCCGGTGGGGCGGCGGAAACACCATATATTTT

V: TRBV24-1
length: 15
J: TRBJ2-2
D: TRBD1
size: NA
CDR3: CATSDSGGNTGELFF
DNA: TGTGCCACCAGTGATTCAGGGGGCAACACCGGGGAGCTGTTTTTT

V: TRBV7-8
length: 14
J: TRBJ1-5
D: NA
size: NA
CDR3: CASSLEVENQPQHF
DNA: TGTGCCAGCAGCTTAGAGGTGGAGAATCAGCCCCAGCATTTT